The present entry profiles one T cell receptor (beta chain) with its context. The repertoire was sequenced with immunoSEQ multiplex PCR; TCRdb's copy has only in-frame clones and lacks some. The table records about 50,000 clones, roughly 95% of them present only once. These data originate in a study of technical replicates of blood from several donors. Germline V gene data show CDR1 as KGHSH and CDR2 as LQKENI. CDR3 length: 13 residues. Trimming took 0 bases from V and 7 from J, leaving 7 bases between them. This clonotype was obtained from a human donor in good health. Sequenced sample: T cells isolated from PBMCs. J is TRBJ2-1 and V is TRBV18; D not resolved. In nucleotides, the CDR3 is TGTGCCAGCTCACCACCTCTGGCTAATGAGCAGTTCTTC. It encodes CASSPPLANEQFF.